This T cell receptor beta chain was sequenced in a study of blood T cell repertoires in COVID-19. Looking at the study overall: COVID-19 samples, acute and convalescent, were from the United States, Italy and Spain. T cells, B-cell-depleted T cells, or PBMCs supplied cDNA or gDNA.

In the authors' methods: Estimated nucleated cell counts came from reference gene primer amplification. Assay: immunoSEQ multiplex PCR; the TCRdb copy retains only in-frame clones and omits some. That table is the source of V, J and clone size, and D and trimming were worked out from the DNA. This table holds about 61,000 clones, roughly 87% found once. The CDR3 length is 15 residues. The germline V gene encodes CDR1 SGHTA and CDR2 FQGNSA. With V trimmed by 0 bases and J by 4 bases, 4 bases remained unmatched. The rearrangement links TRBV7-2 to TRBJ1-2; 8 nucleotides align to TRBD1. Sequenced input: peripheral blood. The clonotype originates from an elderly man in a cohort sampled during active COVID-19. The CDR3 DNA reads TGTGCCAGCAGCTTAGCTCCGACAGGGGCCTATGGCTACACCTTC. Its protein product is CASSLAPTGAYGYTF.